The sequence of this T cell receptor beta chain was determined in a study of blood T cell repertoires in COVID-19. The overall study: PBMCs, B-cell-depleted T cells, or T cells were the source of the cDNA or gDNA that made up the material.

In the original workflow: Estimated nucleated cell counts came from reference gene primer amplification. Libraries were prepared by immunoSEQ multiplex PCR; TCRdb keeps only in-frame clonotypes and omits some of them. The V and J calls and clone size come from that table; D and trimming were worked out from the DNA. Among around 50,000 clones listed, roughly 90% were seen once. The CDR3 covers 10 residues. Trimming stripped 8 bases from V and 8 bases from J, with 10 bases between. This clone was seen just once. The sample taken for sequencing was peripheral blood. The chain carries TRBV12-3 or TRBV12-4 and TRBJ2-7; D is perhaps TRBD2 (6 bases). The TCR originated in a man in his 70s with active COVID-19. In nucleotides, the CDR3 is TGTGCCAGCGCCGGAGGGAAGCAGTACTTC. Translation gives CASAGGKQYF.